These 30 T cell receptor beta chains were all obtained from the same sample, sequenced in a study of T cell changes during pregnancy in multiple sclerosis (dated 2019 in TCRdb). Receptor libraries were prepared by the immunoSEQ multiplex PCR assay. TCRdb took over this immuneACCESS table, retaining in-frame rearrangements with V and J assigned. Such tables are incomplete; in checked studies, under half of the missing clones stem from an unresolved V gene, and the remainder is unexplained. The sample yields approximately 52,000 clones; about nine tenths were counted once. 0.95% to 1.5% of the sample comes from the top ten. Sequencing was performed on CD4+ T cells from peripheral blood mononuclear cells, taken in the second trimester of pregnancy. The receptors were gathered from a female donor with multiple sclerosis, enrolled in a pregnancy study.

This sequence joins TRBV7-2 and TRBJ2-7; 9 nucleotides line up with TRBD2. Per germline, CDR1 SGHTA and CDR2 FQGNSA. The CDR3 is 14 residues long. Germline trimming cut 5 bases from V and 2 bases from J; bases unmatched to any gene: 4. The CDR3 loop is CASSGTSSAYEQYF. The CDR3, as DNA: TGTGCCAGCAGCGGGACTAGCAGTGCCTACGAGCAGTACTTC. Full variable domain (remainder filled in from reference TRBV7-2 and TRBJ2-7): GAGVSQSPSNKVTEKGKDVELRCDPISGHTALYWYRQSLGQGLEFLIYFQGNSAPDKSGLPSDRFSAERTGGSVSTLTIQRTQQEDSAVYLCASSGTSSAYEQYFGPGTRLTVT.

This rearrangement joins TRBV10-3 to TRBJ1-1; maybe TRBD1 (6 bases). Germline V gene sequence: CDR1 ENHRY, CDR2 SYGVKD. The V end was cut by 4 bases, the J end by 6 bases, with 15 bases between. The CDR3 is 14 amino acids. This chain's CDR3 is CAISGDTSHPEAFF. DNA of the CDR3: TGTGCCATCAGTGGGGACACTAGTCACCCTGAAGCTTTCTTT.

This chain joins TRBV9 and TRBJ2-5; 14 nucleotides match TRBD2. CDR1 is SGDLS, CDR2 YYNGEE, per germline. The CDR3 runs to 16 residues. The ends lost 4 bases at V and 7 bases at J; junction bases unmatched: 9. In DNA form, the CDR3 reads TGTGCCAGCAGCCCCTGGACTAGCGGGGGGCCTTTGACCCAGTACTTC. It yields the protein CASSPWTSGGPLTQYF. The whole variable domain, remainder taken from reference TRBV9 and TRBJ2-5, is DSGVTQTPKHLITATGQRVTLRCSPRSGDLSVYWYQQSLDQGLQFLIQYYNGEERAKGNILERFSAQQFPDLHSELNLSSLELGDSALYFCASSPWTSGGPLTQYFGPGTRLLVL.

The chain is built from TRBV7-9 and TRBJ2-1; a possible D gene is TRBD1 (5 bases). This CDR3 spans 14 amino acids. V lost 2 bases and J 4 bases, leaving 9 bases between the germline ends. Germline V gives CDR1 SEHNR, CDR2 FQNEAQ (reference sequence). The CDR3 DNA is TGTGCCAGCAGCTTAATTTCAGGGTACAATGAGCAGTTCTTC. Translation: CASSLISGYNEQFF.

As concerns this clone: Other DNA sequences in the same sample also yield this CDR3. CDR3: CASSEYSNQPQHF. CDR3 DNA sequence: TGTGCCAGCAGTGAATATAGCAATCAGCCCCAGCATTTT. The genes are TRBV6-1 and TRBJ1-5; no reliable D call. Germline V gives CDR1 MNHNS, CDR2 SASEGT. Trimming cost V 2 bases and J 0 bases, with 2 bases left between them. The CDR3 has 13 residues.

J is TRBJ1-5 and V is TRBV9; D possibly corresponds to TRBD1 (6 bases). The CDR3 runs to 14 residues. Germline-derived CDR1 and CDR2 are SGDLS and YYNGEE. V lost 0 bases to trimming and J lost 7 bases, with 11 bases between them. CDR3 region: CASSVVAGAQPQHF. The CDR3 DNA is TGTGCCAGCAGCGTAGTGGCAGGGGCCCAGCCCCAGCATTTT.

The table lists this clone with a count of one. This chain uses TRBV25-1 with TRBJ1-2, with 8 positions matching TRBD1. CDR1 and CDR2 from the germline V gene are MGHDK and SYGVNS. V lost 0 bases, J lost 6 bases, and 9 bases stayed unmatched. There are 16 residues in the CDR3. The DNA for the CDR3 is TGTGCCAGCAGTGAATATTCCTGGGCAGGGGGCCATGGCTACACCTTC. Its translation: CASSEYSWAGGHGYTF.

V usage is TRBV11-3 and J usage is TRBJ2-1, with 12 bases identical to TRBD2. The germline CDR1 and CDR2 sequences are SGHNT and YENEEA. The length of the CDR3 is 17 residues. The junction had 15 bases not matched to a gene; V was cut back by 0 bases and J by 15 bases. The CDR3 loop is CASSLDLKGGLAGGLFF. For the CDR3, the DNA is TGTGCCAGCAGCTTAGATCTAAAGGGGGGGCTAGCGGGAGGGCTGTTCTTC.

The CDR3 region is CAWSVPQIETQYF. CDR3 nucleotide sequence: TGTGCCTGGAGTGTACCGCAGATAGAGACCCAGTACTTC. V usage is TRBV30 and J usage is TRBJ2-5; D ambiguous. The germline V and J ends were trimmed by 0 bases and 4 bases, with 9 bases remaining between them. Per the germline V gene, CDR1 is GTSNPN and CDR2 is SVGIG (reference sequence). This CDR3 has 13 residues.

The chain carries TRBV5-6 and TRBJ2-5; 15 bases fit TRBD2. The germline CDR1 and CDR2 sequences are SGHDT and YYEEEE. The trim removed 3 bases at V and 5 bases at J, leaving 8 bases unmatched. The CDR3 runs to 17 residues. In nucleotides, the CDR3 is TGTGCCAGCAGCTCGCTAGGACTAGCGGGAGGGCTGGAGACCCAGTACTTC. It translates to CASSSLGLAGGLETQYF.

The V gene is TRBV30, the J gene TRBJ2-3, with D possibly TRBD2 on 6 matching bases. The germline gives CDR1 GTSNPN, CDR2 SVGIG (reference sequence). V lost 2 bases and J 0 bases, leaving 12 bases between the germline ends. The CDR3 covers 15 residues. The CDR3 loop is CAWSLAVSSTDTQYF. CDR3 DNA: TGTGCCTGGAGTTTAGCGGTATCTAGCACAGATACGCAGTATTTT.

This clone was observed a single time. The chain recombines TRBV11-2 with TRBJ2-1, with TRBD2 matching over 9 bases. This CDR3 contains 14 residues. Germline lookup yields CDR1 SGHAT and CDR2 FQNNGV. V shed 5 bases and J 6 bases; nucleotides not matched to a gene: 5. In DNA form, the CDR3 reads TGTGCCAGCAGCGCAAGACTAGCGGTCAATGAGCAGTTCTTC. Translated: CASSARLAVNEQFF.

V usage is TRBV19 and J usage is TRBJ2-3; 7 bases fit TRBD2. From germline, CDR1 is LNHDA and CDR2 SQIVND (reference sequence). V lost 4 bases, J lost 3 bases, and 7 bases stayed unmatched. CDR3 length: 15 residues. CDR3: CASSNPGGWTDTQYF. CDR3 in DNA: TGTGCCAGTAGTAACCCCGGGGGGTGGACAGATACGCAGTATTTT.

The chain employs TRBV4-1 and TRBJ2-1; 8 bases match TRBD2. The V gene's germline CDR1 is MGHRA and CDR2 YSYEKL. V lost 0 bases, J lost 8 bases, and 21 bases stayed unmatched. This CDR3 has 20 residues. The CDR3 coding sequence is TGCGCCAGCAGCCAAGATACGGGAACGGGAGGGTTCGGTATACGCGATGAGCAGTTCTTC. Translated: CASSQDTGTGGFGIRDEQFF.

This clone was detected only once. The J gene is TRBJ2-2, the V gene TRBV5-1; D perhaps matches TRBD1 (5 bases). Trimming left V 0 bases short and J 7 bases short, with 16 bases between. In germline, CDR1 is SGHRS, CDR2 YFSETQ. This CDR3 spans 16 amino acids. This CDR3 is CASSLVETVFHGELFF. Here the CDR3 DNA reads TGCGCCAGCAGCTTGGTTGAGACAGTCTTTCACGGGGAGCTGTTTTTT.

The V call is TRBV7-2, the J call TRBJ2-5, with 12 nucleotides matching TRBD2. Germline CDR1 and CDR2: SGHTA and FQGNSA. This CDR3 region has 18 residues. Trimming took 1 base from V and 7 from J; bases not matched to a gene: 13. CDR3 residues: CASSLVGLAGGSAVTQYF. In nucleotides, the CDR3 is TGTGCCAGCAGCTTAGTAGGGCTAGCGGGAGGGTCCGCCGTGACCCAGTACTTC.

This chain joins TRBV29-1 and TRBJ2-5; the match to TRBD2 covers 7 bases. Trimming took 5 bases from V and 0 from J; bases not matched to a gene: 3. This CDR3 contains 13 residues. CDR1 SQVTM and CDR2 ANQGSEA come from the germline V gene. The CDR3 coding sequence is TGCAGCGTTCGGGGGGAGTACCAAGAGACCCAGTACTTC. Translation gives CSVRGEYQETQYF.

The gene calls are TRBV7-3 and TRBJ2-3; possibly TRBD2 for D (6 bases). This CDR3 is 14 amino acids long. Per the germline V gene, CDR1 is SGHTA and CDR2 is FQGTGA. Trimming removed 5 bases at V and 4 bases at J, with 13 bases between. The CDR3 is CASSQNVAADTQYF. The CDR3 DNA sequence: TGTGCCAGCAGCCAAAACGTAGCGGCAGATACGCAGTATTTT.

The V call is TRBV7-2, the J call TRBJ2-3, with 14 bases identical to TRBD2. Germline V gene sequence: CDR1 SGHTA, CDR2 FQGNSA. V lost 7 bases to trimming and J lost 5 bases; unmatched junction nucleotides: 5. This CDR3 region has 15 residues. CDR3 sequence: CASIRTSGRKDTQYF. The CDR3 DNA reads TGTGCCAGCATCCGGACTAGCGGGAGGAAAGATACGCAGTATTTT.

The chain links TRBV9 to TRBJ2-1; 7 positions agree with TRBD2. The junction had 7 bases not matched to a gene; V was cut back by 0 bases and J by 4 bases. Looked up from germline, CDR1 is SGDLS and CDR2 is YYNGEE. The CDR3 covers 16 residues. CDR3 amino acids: CASSVGLSGAYNEQFF. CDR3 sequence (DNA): TGTGCCAGCAGCGTAGGGTTAAGCGGGGCATACAATGAGCAGTTCTTC.

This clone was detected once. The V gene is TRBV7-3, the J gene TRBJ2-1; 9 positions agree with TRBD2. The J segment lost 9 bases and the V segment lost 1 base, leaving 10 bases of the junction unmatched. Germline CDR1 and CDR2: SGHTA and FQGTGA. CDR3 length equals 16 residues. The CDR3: CASSLRDSGSSGEQFF. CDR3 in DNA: TGTGCCAGCAGCTTAAGAGATAGCGGGAGTAGTGGTGAGCAGTTCTTC.

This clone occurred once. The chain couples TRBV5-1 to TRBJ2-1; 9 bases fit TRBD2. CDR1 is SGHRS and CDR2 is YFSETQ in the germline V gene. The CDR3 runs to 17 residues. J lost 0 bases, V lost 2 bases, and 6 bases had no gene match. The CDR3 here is CASSLTLSGSSYNEQFF. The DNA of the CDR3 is TGCGCCAGCAGCTTAACCCTTAGCGGGAGCTCCTACAATGAGCAGTTCTTC.

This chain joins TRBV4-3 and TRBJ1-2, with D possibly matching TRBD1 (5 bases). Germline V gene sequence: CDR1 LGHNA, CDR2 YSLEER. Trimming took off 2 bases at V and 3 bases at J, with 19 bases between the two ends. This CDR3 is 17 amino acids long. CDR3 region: CASSQSGGPGYHYGYTF. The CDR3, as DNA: TGCGCCAGCAGCCAATCTGGAGGGCCAGGGTATCACTATGGCTACACCTTC.

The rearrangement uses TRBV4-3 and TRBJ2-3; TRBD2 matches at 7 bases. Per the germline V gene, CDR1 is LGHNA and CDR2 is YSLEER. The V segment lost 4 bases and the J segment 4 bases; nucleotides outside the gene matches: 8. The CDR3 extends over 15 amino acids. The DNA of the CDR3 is TGCGCCAGCAGCCCTAGCGGATCCACGGCAGATACGCAGTATTTT. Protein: CASSPSGSTADTQYF.

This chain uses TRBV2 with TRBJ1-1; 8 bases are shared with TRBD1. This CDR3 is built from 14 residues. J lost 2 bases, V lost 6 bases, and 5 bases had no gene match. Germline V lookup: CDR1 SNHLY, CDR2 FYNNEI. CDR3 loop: CASRLQGENTEAFF. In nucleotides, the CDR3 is TGTGCCAGCAGACTACAGGGGGAAAACACTGAAGCTTTCTTT.

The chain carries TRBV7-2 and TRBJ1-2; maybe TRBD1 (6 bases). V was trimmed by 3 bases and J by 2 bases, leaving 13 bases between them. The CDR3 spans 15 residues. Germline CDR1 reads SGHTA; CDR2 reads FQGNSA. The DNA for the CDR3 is TGTGCCAGCAGCTTCCAGGGGCCGAGGAACTATGGCTACACCTTC. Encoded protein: CASSFQGPRNYGYTF. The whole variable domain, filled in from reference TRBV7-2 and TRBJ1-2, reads GAGVSQSPSNKVTEKGKDVELRCDPISGHTALYWYRQSLGQGLEFLIYFQGNSAPDKSGLPSDRFSAERTGGSVSTLTIQRTQQEDSAVYLCASSFQGPRNYGYTFGSGTRLTVV.

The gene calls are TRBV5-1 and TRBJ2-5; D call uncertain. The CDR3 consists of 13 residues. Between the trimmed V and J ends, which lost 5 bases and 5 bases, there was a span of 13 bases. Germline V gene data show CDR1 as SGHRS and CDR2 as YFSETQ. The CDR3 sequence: CASRRYSGETQYF. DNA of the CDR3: TGCGCCAGCAGGAGGTACTCCGGGGAGACCCAGTACTTC.

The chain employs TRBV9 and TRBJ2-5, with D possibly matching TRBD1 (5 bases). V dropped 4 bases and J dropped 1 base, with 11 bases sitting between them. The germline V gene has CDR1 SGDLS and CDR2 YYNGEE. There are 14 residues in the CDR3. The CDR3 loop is CASSQTGIQETQYF. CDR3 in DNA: TGTGCCAGCAGCCAAACAGGCATCCAAGAGACCCAGTACTTC.

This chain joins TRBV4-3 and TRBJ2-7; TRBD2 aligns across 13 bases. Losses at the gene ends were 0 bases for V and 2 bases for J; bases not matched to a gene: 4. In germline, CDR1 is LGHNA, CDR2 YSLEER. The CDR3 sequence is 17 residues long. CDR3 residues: CASSQDWGTSGTYEQYF. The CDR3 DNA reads TGCGCCAGCAGCCAAGATTGGGGGACTAGCGGGACCTACGAGCAGTACTTC.

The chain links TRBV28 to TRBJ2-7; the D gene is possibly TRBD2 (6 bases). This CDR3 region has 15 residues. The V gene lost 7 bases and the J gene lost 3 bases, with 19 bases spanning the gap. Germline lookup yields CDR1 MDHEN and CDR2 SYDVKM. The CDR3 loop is CASTLGFGGFYEQYF. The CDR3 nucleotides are TGTGCCAGCACCCTCGGGTTTGGAGGGTTCTACGAGCAGTACTTC.